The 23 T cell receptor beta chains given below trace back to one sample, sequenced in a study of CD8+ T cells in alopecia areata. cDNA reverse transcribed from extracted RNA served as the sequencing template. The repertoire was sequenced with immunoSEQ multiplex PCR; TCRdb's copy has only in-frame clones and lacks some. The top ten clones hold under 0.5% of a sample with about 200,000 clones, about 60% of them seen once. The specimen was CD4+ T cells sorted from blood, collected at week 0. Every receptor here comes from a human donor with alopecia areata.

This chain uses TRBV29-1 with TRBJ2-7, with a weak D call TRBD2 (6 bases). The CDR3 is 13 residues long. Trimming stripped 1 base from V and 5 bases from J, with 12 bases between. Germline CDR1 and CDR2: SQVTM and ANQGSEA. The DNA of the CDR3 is TGCAGCGTTGAAGTAGCGGCCAGCGACGAGCAGTACTTC. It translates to CSVEVAASDEQYF.

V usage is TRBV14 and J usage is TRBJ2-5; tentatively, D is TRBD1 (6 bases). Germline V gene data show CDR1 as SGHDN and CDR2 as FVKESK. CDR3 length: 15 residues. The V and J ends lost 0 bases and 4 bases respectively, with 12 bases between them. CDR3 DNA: TGTGCCAGCAGCCAAGAAATCGGCAGGGGAGAGACCCAGTACTTC. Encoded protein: CASSQEIGRGETQYF.

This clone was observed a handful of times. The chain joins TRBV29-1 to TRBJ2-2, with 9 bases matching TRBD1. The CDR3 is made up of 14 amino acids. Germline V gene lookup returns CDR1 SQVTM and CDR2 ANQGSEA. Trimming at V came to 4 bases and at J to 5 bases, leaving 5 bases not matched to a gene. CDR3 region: CSVAGQGLTGELFF. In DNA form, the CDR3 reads TGCAGCGTTGCTGGACAGGGGTTGACCGGGGAGCTGTTTTTT.

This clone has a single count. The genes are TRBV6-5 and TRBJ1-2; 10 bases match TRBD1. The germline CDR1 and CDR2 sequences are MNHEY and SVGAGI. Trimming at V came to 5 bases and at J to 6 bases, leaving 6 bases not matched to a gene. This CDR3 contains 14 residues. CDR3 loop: CASSPPDRGHGYTF. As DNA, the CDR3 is TGTGCCAGCAGTCCCCCCGACAGGGGGCATGGCTACACCTTC.

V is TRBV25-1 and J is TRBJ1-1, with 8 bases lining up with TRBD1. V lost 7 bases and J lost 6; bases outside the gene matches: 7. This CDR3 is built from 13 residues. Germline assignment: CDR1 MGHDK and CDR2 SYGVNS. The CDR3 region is CASTGGGGAEAFF. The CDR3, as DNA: TGTGCCAGCACAGGGGGCGGAGGGGCTGAAGCTTTCTTT.

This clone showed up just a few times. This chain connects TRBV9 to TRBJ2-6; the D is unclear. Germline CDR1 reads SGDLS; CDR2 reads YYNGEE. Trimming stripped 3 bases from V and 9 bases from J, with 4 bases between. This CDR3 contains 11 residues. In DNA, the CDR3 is TGTGCCAGCAGCGCCCGCAACGTCCTGACTTTC. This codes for CASSARNVLTF. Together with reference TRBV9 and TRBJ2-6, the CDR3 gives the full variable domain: DSGVTQTPKHLITATGQRVTLRCSPRSGDLSVYWYQQSLDQGLQFLIQYYNGEERAKGNILERFSAQQFPDLHSELNLSSLELGDSALYFCASSARNVLTFGAGSRLTVL.

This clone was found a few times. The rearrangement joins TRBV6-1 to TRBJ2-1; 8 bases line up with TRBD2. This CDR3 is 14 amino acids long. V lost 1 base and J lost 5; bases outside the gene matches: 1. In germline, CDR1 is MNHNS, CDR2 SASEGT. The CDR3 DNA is TGTGCCAGCAGTGAAGGACTAGCGAACAATGAGCAGTTCTTC. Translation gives CASSEGLANNEQFF.

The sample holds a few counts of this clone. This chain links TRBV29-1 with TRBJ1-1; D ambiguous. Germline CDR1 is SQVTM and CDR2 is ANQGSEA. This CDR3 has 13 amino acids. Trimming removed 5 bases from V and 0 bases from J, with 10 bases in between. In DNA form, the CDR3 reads TGCAGCGTTCATAACATCATGAACACTGAAGCTTTCTTT. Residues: CSVHNIMNTEAFF.

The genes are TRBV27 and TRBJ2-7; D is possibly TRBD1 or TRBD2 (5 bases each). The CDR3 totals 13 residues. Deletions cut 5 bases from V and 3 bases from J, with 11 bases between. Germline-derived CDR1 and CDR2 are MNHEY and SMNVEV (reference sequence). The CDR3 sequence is CASSRDAGYEQYF. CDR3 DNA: TGTGCCAGCAGTCGGGACGCAGGCTACGAGCAGTACTTC.

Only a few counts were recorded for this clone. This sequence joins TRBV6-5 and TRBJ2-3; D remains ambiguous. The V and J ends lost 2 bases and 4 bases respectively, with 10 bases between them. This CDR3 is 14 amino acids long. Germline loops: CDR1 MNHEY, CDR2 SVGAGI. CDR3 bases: TGTGCCAGCAGTTACGGTCTGGTCTCAGATACGCAGTATTTT. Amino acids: CASSYGLVSDTQYF.

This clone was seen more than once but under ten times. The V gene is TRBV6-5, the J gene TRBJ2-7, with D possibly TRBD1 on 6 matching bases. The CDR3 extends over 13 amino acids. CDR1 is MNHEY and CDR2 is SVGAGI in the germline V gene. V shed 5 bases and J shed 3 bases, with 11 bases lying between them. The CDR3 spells CASSDNRVYEQYF. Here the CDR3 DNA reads TGTGCCAGCAGTGATAACAGGGTCTACGAGCAGTACTTC.

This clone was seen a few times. The CDR3 sequence: CASSLFGLAGVSETQYF. For the CDR3, the DNA is TGTGCCAGCAGCTTATTTGGGCTAGCGGGAGTGAGCGAGACCCAGTACTTC. V is TRBV7-8 and J is TRBJ2-5; 10 nucleotides match TRBD2. The CDR3 spans 17 residues. V was pared by 2 bases and J by 5 bases, with 11 bases of the junction left unmatched. CDR1 and CDR2 from the germline V gene are SGHVS and FQNEAQ.

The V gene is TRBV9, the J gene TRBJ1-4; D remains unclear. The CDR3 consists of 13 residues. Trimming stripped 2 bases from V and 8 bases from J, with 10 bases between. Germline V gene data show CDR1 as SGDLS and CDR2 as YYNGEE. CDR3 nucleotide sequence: TGTGCCAGCAGCGTGAAGGGTGGGGAAAAACTGTTTTTT. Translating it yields CASSVKGGEKLFF.

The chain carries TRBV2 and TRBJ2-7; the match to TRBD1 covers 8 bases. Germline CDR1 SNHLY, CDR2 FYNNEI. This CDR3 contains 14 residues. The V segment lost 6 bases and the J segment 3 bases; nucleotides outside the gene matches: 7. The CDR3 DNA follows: TGTGCCAGCAGGCCCAGGACAGGGTTCTACGAGCAGTACTTC. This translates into CASRPRTGFYEQYF.

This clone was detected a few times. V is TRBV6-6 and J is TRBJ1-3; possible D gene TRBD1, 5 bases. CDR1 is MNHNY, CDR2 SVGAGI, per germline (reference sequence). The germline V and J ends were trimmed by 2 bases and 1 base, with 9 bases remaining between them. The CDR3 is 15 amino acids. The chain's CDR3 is CASSYNQGSGNTIYF. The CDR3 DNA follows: TGTGCCAGCAGTTACAACCAGGGATCTGGAAACACCATATATTTT.

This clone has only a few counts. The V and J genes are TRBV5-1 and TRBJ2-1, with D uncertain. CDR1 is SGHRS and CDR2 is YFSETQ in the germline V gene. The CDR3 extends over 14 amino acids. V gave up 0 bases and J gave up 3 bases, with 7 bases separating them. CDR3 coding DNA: TGCGCCAGCAGCTTGGAACAGATCTACAATGAGCAGTTCTTC. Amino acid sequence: CASSLEQIYNEQFF.

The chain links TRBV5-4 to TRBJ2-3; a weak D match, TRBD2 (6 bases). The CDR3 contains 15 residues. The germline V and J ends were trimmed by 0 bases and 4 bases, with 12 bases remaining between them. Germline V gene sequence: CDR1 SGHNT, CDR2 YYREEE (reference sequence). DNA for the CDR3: TGTGCCAGCAGCTTGGCCGGCGGGGTAGCAGATACGCAGTATTTT. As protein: CASSLAGGVADTQYF.

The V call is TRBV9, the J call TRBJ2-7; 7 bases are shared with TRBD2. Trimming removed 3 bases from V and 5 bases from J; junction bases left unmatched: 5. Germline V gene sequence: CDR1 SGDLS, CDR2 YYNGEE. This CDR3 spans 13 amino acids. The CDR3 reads CASSGREGHEQYF. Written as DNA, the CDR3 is TGTGCCAGCAGCGGGAGGGAGGGACACGAGCAGTACTTC.

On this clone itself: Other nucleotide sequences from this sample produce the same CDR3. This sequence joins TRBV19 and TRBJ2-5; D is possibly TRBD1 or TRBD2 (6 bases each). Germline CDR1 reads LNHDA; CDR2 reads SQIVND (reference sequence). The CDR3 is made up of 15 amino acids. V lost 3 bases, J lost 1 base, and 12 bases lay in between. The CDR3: CASSIRSGAQETQYF. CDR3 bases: TGTGCCAGTAGTATTAGATCGGGGGCCCAAGAGACCCAGTACTTC.

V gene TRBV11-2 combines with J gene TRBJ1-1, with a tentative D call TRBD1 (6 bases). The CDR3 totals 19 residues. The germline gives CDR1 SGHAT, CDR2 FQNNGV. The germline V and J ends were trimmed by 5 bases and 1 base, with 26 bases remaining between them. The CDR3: CASSVNAPVGGRGNTEAFF. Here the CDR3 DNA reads TGTGCCAGCAGCGTTAATGCCCCCGTGGGGGGGCGCGGGAACACTGAAGCTTTCTTT. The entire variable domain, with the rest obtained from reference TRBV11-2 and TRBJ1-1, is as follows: EAGVAQSPRYKIIEKRQSVAFWCNPISGHATLYWYQQILGQGPKLLIQFQNNGVVDDSQLPKDRFSAERLKGVDSTLKIQPAKLEDSAVYLCASSVNAPVGGRGNTEAFFGQGTRLTVV.

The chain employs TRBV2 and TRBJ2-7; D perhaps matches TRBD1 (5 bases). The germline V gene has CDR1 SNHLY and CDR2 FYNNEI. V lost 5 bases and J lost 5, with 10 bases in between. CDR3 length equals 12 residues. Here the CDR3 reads CASSTGWDEQYF. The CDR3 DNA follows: TGTGCCAGCAGTACAGGATGGGACGAGCAGTACTTC.

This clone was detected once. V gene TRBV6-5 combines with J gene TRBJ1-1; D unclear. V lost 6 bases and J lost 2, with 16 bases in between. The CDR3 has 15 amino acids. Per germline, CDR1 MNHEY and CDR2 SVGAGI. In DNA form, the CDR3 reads TGTGCCAGCAGGCGTCTGGGCGCGGCCAACACTGAAGCTTTCTTT. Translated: CASRRLGAANTEAFF.

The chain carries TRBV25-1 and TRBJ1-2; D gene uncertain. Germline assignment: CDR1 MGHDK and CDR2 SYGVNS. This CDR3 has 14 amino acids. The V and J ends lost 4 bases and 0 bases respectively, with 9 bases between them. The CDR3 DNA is TGTGCCAGCAGTGGAGGCAGCCCTAACTATGGCTACACCTTC. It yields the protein CASSGGSPNYGYTF.